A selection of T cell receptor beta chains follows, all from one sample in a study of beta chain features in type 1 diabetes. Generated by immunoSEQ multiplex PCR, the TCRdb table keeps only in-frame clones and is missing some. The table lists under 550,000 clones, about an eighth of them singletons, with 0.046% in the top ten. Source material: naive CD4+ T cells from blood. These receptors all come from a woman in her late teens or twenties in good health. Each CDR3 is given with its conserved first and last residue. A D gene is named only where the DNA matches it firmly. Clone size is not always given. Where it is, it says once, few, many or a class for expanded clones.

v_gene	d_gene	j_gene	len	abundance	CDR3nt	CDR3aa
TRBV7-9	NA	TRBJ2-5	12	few	TGTGCCAGCAGCTTAATGCTGGAGACCCAGTACTTC	CASSLMLETQYF
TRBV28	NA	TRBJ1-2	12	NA	TGTGCCACTTCGGGACCGATCGAAGGCTACACCTTC	CATSGPIEGYTF
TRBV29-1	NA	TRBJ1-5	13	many	TGCAGCGTTGCTGTTGGTCCCCGTAAGCCCCAGCATTTT	CSVAVGPRKPQHF
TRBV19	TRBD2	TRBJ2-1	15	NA	TGTGCCAGTAGTTCGGGGACTAGCGGGATCAATGAGCAGTTCTTC	CASSSGTSGINEQFF
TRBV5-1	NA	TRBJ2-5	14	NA	TGCGCCAGCAGCTTGGTGCCAGGGCAAGAGACCCAGTACTTC	CASSLVPGQETQYF
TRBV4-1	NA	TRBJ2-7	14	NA	TGCGCCAGCAGCCCCACAAGGATCATCCACGAGCAGTACTTC	CASSPTRIIHEQYF
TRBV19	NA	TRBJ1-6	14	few	TGTGCCAGTAGCCACGCGGTGTGGGGTTCACCCCTCCACTTT	CASSHAVWGSPLHF
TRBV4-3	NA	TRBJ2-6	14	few	TGCGCCAGCAGCCCAAAAGCTGGGGCCAACGTCCTGACTTTC	CASSPKAGANVLTF
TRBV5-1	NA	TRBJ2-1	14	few	TGCGCCAGCAGCTCTAGGGGCTCCTACAATGAGCAGTTCTTC	CASSSRGSYNEQFF
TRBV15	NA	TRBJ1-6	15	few	TGTGCCACCAGCAGAGTCCTCCCCTATAATTCACCCCTCCACTTT	CATSRVLPYNSPLHF
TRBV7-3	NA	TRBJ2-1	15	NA	TGTGCCAGCAGCTTGGGCTGGGGCTTTTTGAGTGAGCAGTTCTTC	CASSLGWGFLSEQFF
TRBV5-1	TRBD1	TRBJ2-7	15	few	TGCGCCAGCAGCGCCGTCGACAGGGACACCTACGAGCAGTACTTC	CASSAVDRDTYEQYF
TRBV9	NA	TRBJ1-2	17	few	TGTGCCAGCAGCGTAGTCCCCAGCAGCTTCGACGGGTATGGCTACACCTTC	CASSVVPSSFDGYGYTF
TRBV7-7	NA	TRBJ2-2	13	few	TGTGCTAGCAGCCCCCGGAACACCGGGGAGCTGTTTTTT	CASSPRNTGELFF
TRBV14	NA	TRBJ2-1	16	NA	TGTGCCAGCAGCCACTTCAGCGGGACACCCTACAATGAGCAGTTCTTC	CASSHFSGTPYNEQFF
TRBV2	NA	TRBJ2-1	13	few	TGTGCCAGCAAGTCGACGTCCTACAATGAGCAGTTCTTC	CASKSTSYNEQFF
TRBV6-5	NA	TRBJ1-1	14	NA	TGTGCCAGCAGGAGGAGGACGGCGAACACTGAAGCTTTCTTT	CASRRRTANTEAFF
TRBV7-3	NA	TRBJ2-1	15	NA	TGTGCCAGCAGCAAAACAGGGAAAGAGTTAGGTGAGCAGTTCTTC	CASSKTGKELGEQFF
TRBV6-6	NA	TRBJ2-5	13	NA	TGTGCCGGGAGCGAATGGTGGCAAGAGACCCAGTACTTC	CAGSEWWQETQYF
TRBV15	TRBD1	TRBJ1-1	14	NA	TGTGCCACCAGCAAGGGACAGGGGTGGACTGAAGCTTTCTTT	CATSKGQGWTEAFF
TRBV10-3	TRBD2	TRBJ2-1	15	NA	TGTGCCATCAGAGAGGGACTAGCGGCGTACAATGAGCAGTTCTTC	CAIREGLAAYNEQFF
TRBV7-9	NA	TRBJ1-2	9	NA	TGTGCCAGCAGCTTGGTCTACACCTTC	CASSLVYTF
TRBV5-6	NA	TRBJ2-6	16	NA	TGTGCCAGCAGCACCCGACCCCCCGGGCGGGCCAACGTCCTGACTTTC	CASSTRPPGRANVLTF
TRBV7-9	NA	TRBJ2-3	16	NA	TGTGCCAGCAGCCCCCGGCCAGGGCGCTTAGCAGATACGCAGTATTTT	CASSPRPGRLADTQYF
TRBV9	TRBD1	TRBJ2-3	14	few	TGTGCCAGCAGCAGGACAGGGTGGACAGATACGCAGTATTTT	CASSRTGWTDTQYF
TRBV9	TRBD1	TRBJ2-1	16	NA	TGTGCCAGCAGCGTAGGTACCGGGACAGGGTCGAATGAGCAGTTCTTC	CASSVGTGTGSNEQFF
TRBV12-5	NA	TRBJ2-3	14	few	TGTGCTAGTGGTTTGTTGTTAGCCACAGATACGCAGTATTTT	CASGLLLATDTQYF
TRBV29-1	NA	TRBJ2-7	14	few	TGCAGCGTTGCAGTCGGAAGCGCTGATGGGGAGCAGTACTTC	CSVAVGSADGEQYF
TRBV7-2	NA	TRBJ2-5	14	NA	TGTGCCAGCAGCCCACGGACAGATCAAGAGACCCAGTACTTC	CASSPRTDQETQYF
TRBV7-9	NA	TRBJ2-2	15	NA	TGTGCCAGCAGCTTAGATCCCGGAGACACCGGGGAGCTGTTTTTT	CASSLDPGDTGELFF
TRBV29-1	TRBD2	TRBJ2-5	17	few	TGCCGCGTCACTCGGGCGGGGCTAGCGGGAGGCGGTGAGACCCAGTACTTC	CRVTRAGLAGGGETQYF
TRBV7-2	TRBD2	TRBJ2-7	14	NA	TGTGCCAGCAGCTTCATGAGCGGGAGACCCGAGCAGTACTTC	CASSFMSGRPEQYF
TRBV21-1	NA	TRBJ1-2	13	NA	TGTGCCAGCACCTACAGGGGTACCTATGGCTACACCTTC	CASTYRGTYGYTF
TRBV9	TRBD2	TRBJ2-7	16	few	TGTGCCAGCAGCGTAGGACTAGCGGGGATGGGCAACGAGCAGTACTTC	CASSVGLAGMGNEQYF
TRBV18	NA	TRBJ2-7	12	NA	TGTGCCAGCTCCACGGGCGGGTACGAGCAGTACTTC	CASSTGGYEQYF
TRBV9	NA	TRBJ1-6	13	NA	TGTGCCAGCAGCGTAGGGCATAATTCACCCCTCCACTTT	CASSVGHNSPLHF
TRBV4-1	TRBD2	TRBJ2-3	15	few	TGCGCCAGCAGCCAAGGGGGAGGGTCAAGTGATGCGCAGTATTTT	CASSQGGGSSDAQYF
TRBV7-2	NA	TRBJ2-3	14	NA	TGTGCCGACGCTAAAACAGGGTGGAAAGATACGCAGTATTTT	CADAKTGWKDTQYF
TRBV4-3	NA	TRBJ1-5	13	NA	TGCGCCAGCAGCCAAGCCTACAATCAGCCCCAGCATTTT	CASSQAYNQPQHF
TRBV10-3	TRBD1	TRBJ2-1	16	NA	TGTGCCATCAGCCCCACAGGGGACAGCTCCTACAATGAGCAGTTCTTC	CAISPTGDSSYNEQFF
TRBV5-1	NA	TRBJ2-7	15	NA	TGCGCCAGCAGTTCGGGGACCTTACCCGGCTACGAGCAGTACTTC	CASSSGTLPGYEQYF
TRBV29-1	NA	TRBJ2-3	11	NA	TGCAGCGTTGTCTCAACAGATACGCAGTATTTT	CSVVSTDTQYF
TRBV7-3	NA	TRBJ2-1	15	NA	TGTGCCAGCAGCCCCTTCGCGCAAGAGAGGGTCGGGCAGTTCTTC	CASSPFAQERVGQFF
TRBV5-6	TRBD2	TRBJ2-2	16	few	TGTGCCAGCAGCTTCTTCCAGCGGGGCAACACCGGGGAGCTGTTTTTT	CASSFFQRGNTGELFF
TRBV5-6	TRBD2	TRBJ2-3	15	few	TGTGCCAGCAGCTTCGAAGCGGGAGGACCAGATACGCAGTATTTT	CASSFEAGGPDTQYF
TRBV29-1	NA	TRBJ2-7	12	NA	TGCAGCGTTGGATCCCCGGGGCGGGCGCAGTACTTC	CSVGSPGRAQYF
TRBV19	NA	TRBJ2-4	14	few	TGTGCCAGTAGTATCTGGGGGGCCAAAAACATTCAGTACTTC	CASSIWGAKNIQYF
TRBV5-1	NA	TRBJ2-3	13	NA	TGCGCCAGCACCGGAGCTGGCACAGATACGCAGTATTTT	CASTGAGTDTQYF
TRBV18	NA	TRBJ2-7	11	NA	TGTGCCAGCTCACCTCTGGACGAGCAGTACTTC	CASSPLDEQYF
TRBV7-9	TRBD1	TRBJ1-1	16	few	TGTGCCAGCAGCTTCATACCCGGGACAGGGGCGACTGAAGCTTTCTTT	CASSFIPGTGATEAFF
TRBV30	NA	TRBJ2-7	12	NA	TGTGCCTGGAGTGTAAGGGCCTACGAGCAGTACTTC	CAWSVRAYEQYF
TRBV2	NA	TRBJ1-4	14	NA	TGTGCCAGCAGGTTGGGGCTGGCTAATGAAAAACTGTTTTTT	CASRLGLANEKLFF
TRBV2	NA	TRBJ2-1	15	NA	TGTGCCAGCAGGACGGGCAGGAGCTCCTACAATGAGCAGTTCTTC	CASRTGRSSYNEQFF
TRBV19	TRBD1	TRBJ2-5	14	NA	TGTGCCAGTAGTATGCCGACAGGGACCAGGACCCAGTACTTC	CASSMPTGTRTQYF